Shown below are 4 T cell receptor beta chains from a single sample sequenced in a study of beta chain features in type 1 diabetes. Study results and limitations: TCRB CDR3 length was moderately but significantly reduced in all four CD4+ subsets of Type 1 diabetes patients.

The whole isolated RNA underwent reverse transcription, so sequencing captured expressed TCRB transcripts. The assay was immunoSEQ multiplex PCR, and TCRdb's table has in-frame clones only and misses some. The repertoire holds some 190,000 clones, with roughly 8% as singletons. Their specific antigens are unknown. The sample was central memory CD4+ T cells from blood. The receptors derive from a woman aged 40-49 years with type 1 diabetes.

Here the CDR3 reads CASSGEWRETQYF. In DNA, the CDR3 is TGCGCCAGCAGCGGGGAGTGGAGAGAGACCCAGTACTTC. The rearrangement links TRBV5-1 to TRBJ2-5; D possibly corresponds to TRBD2 (5 bases). The CDR3 consists of 13 residues. Germline V lookup: CDR1 SGHRS, CDR2 YFSETQ. Between the trimmed V and J ends, which lost 4 bases and 4 bases, there was a span of 11 bases.

This clone was seen a few times. This chain uses TRBV4-2 with TRBJ1-3; D remains unclear. Germline CDR1 reads LGHNA; CDR2 reads YNFKEQ. The germline V and J ends were trimmed by 1 base and 2 bases, with 12 bases remaining between them. This CDR3 has 16 residues. The chain's CDR3 is CASSQALGSAGNTIYF. CDR3 coding DNA: TGTGCCAGCAGCCAAGCCCTAGGTTCCGCTGGAAACACCATATATTTT.

The CDR3 loop reads CASKAGVQGTQYF. The CDR3 DNA reads as TGTGCCAGCAAGGCAGGGGTGCAGGGGACCCAGTACTTC. The rearrangement joins TRBV6-5 to TRBJ2-5, with a possible D match to TRBD1 (6 bases). Germline loops: CDR1 MNHEY, CDR2 SVGAGI. Between the trimmed V and J ends, which lost 7 bases and 7 bases, there was a span of 16 bases. The CDR3 length is 13 residues.

This clone has more than one count but fewer than ten. This chain connects TRBV7-3 to TRBJ2-5, with 11 positions matching TRBD1. Unmatched junction bases numbered 6, after V lost 5 bases and J lost 4 bases. Germline V CDR1 and CDR2: SGHTA, FQGTGA. The CDR3 is made up of 15 amino acids. The CDR3 is CASSKGQGGPETQYF. The DNA of the CDR3 is TGTGCCAGCAGCAAGGGACAGGGGGGTCCAGAGACCCAGTACTTC.